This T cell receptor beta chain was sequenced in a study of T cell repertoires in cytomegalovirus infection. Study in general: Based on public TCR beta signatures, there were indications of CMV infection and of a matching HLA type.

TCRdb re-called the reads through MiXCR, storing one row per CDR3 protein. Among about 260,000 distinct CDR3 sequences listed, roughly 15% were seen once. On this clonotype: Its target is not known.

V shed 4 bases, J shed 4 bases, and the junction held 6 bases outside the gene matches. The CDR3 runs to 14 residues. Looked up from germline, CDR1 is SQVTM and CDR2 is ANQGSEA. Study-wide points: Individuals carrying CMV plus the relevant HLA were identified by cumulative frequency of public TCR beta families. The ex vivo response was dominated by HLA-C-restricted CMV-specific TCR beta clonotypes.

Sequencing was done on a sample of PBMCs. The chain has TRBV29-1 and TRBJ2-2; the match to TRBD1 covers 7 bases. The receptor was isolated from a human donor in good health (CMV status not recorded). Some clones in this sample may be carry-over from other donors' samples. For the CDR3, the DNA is TGCAGCGTTGCCACAGGGGTATTCACCGGGGAGCTGTTTTTT. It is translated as CSVATGVFTGELFF.